This TCR beta chain emerged from a study of CXCR3-negative and CXCR3-positive naive CD8 T cells. CDR1 is SGHTA, CDR2 FQGNSA, per germline. The CDR3 loop spans 14 amino acids. The libraries of TRB cDNA were constructed through 5' RACE using UMI labels. TCRdb re-called the 5' RACE reads, yielding one record per CDR3 amino acid sequence without DNA. The clone table shows around 34,000 distinct CDR3 sequences, with the ten largest holding 14%. Sample: memory CD8+ T cells from blood. The rearrangement uses TRBV7-2 and TRBJ1-6; TCRdb selects TRBD1, and the lack of DNA leaves this call unchecked. This receptor was taken from a human donor in good health. Some clones in this sample may be carry-over from other donors' samples. CDR3 in amino acids: CASSLIPSGSPLHF.